This T cell receptor (beta chain) was identified during a study of cytomegalovirus exposure and HLA in healthy donors. The study's findings and limits: In vitro work confirmed that three CMV-associated chains recognize CMV antigens.

Trimming stripped 0 bases from V and 2 bases from J, with 20 bases between. The CDR3 totals 18 residues. In germline, CDR1 is SGHRS, CDR2 YFSETQ. With regard to this clone: Its matching antigen is unknown.

The data were produced by immunoSEQ multiplex PCR, yet TCRdb's version contains in-frame clones alone and is incomplete. The sample records more than 95,000 clones, about nine tenths being singletons. Sequenced material: PBMCs. The J gene is TRBJ1-1, the V gene TRBV5-1; no firm D call. This sequence was found in a woman between 18 and 30 years old in good health and CMV-seronegative. CDR3 sequence (DNA): TGCGCCAGCAGCTTGGAAGTAAGAGCCCCACTGATAAACACTGAAGCTTTCTTT. Encoded protein: CASSLEVRAPLINTEAFF.